The clone carrying this TCR beta chain showed up just a few times. This CDR3 spans 13 amino acids. Germline V gene data show CDR1 as MNHEY and CDR2 as SVGAGI. V was pared by 8 bases and J by 1 base, with 3 bases of the junction left unmatched. The data originate from a study of human T cells and chemical hapten exposure. TCRdb called the RACE reads again in MiXCR, with one record for every CDR3 protein. The sample lists around 110,000 distinct CDR3 sequences, approximately 10% occurring once. Time point of the sample: patch test 3, about 24 weeks after DPC sensitization. As for treatment: therapeutic diphenylcyclopropenone sensitization with weekly scalp DPC.

The V gene is TRBV6-5, the J gene TRBJ1-2; 8 positions agree with TRBD1. The TCR originated in a woman aged 45-65 years with alopecia areata. Some clones in this sample may be carry-over from other donors' samples. This material consisted of whole blood, taken in connection with sensitization to the hapten diphenylcyclopropenone (DPC). CDR3 sequence (DNA): TGTGCCAGCCGGACAGGGAATAACTATGGCTACACCTTC. It codes for CASRTGNNYGYTF.